These T cell receptor beta chains were read from a single sample in a study of T-cell memory formation after mild COVID-19. TCRdb re-derived calls from the 5' RACE reads in MiXCR, one entry per CDR3 protein. The top ten clones hold around 3.4% of a sample with under 300,000 distinct CDR3 sequences, approximately 16% of them seen once. Sequencing was performed on PBMCs or a T cell subset sorted from them (not recorded which). The receptors stem from a man aged 18-30 years who had mild COVID-19 (a few samples of this study predate the infection). Cell type and time point are not known. CDR3s include the opening cysteine and the closing phenylalanine or tryptophan. A D gene is named only where the DNA matches it firmly.

j_call v_call d_call cdr3_aa
TRBJ2-3 TRBV10-3 NA CAISGRDPSTDTQYF
TRBJ1-2 TRBV7-3 NA CASSSGGGDGYTF
TRBJ2-1 TRBV7-2 NA CASSSVRGSYNEQFF
TRBJ1-6 TRBV20-1 NA CSARDTAWAGREHSPLHF
TRBJ2-2 TRBV7-3 NA CASSRTPLNTGELFF
TRBJ1-6 TRBV3-1 NA CASSRNRETPNSPLHF
TRBJ2-7 TRBV6-2/TRBV6-3 TRBD1 CASSYSAGGRLEQYF
TRBJ1-1 TRBV20-1 NA CSATGRVTNTEAFF
TRBJ2-3 TRBV6-5 TRBD2 CASRPGGSDTQYF
TRBJ2-3 TRBV12-3/TRBV12-4 NA CASSTRRIDTQYF
TRBJ2-3 TRBV7-7 NA CASSLRGGSDTQYF
TRBJ2-1 TRBV20-1 TRBD2 CSARGLAGATADEQFF
TRBJ1-6 TRBV18 TRBD1 CASSLGQGRHSPLHF
TRBJ2-2 TRBV20-1 NA CSANRDTSTGELFF
TRBJ2-1 TRBV11-2 NA CASRNTGLSREQFF
TRBJ1-5 TRBV12-3/TRBV12-4 NA CASSSPSAGALDGPQHF
TRBJ2-3 TRBV4-3 NA CASSQGGDTQYF
TRBJ2-5 TRBV4-1 TRBD2 CASSPFGLAGVQETQYF
TRBJ2-2 TRBV24-1 NA CAVRETYTGELFF
TRBJ1-5 TRBV24-1 NA CATSDFKGGSNQPQHF
TRBJ2-1 TRBV20-1 TRBD2 CRVPRMRGAGGNNEQFF
TRBJ2-5 TRBV5-1 NA CASRRGMEETQYF
TRBJ2-5 TRBV2 NA CASRSEGGKTQYF
TRBJ1-6 TRBV7-2 NA CASSLYGPRAPLHF
TRBJ1-2 TRBV20-1 NA CSARNPRSYGYTF
TRBJ1-6 TRBV20-1 NA CSARPLGGRNSPLHF
TRBJ2-1 TRBV9 TRBD2 CASSKWLAELRNEQFF
TRBJ1-1 TRBV7-2 NA CASSLYDTEAFF
TRBJ2-4 TRBV7-2 TRBD1 CASSFNRGDIQYF
TRBJ1-2 TRBV24-1 NA CATSVANYGYTF
TRBJ1-5 TRBV7-9 TRBD1 CASSPGTGRDQPQHF
TRBJ1-5 TRBV3-1 NA CASSQGSGGLNQPQHF
TRBJ2-7 TRBV12-3/TRBV12-4 NA CASSLGTRVDEQYF
TRBJ2-1 TRBV2 NA CASTTTRAYNEQFF
TRBJ1-6 TRBV4-1 NA CASSRDTGFPLHF
TRBJ1-1 TRBV6-1 NA CASSEEEYVNTEAFF
TRBJ1-2 TRBV7-9 NA CASSSQRNYGYTF
TRBJ1-2 TRBV6-5 TRBD1 CASSYSIGGTGYTF
TRBJ2-5 TRBV7-2 TRBD2 CASSLIHSGEATQYF
TRBJ1-1 TRBV3-1 TRBD1 CASSPRDRGLTEAFF
TRBJ1-1 TRBV5-5 NA CASSSGQTLNTEAFF
TRBJ2-1 TRBV15 NA CATSRDAGTQPYNEQFF
TRBJ1-1 TRBV20-1 NA CSASGGGRNTEAFF
TRBJ2-5 TRBV3-1 TRBD2 CASSQAGGQETQYF
TRBJ2-1 TRBV7-2 NA CASSPWISTRSVQFF
TRBJ2-2 TRBV5-1 TRBD1 CASSLETQGANTGELFF
TRBJ2-3 TRBV20-1 TRBD2 CSAKDSGGADTQYF
TRBJ2-2 TRBV4-3 TRBD2 CASSSQAGGNTGELFF
TRBJ1-2 TRBV5-1 NA CASSLEEGTGTF
TRBJ2-2 TRBV7-2 TRBD1 CASSPSGTGGRELFF
TRBJ2-6 TRBV6-5 NA CASSPGGNVLTF
TRBJ1-2 TRBV7-9 TRBD1 CASSEGQGVAPGYTF
TRBJ1-5 TRBV20-1 NA CSATTGLANQPQHF
TRBJ2-3 TRBV6-5 TRBD2 CASSYSLAGEEGTQYF
TRBJ1-1 TRBV6-6 NA CASSYPSGRANTEAFF
TRBJ1-2 TRBV24-1 NA CATSDSDRRWTF